This T cell receptor beta chain was captured in a study of beta chain features in type 1 diabetes listed by TCRdb under 2018. With respect to the entire study: Mean age, gender distribution, total cell number and subset yield were not different between patients and healthy donors. Regulatory and stem cell-like memory subsets were isolated from only 8 patients and about eight healthy donors, whereas naive and central memory subsets came from all 30 or so donors. A total of 107,917,701 sorted cells were examined across all samples, and RNA yield correlated strongly with the number of cells per subset. The study compared the TCRB repertoires of sorted circulating CD4+ T cell subsets in recently diagnosed type 1 diabetes patients with those in matched healthy donors. General study outcomes and caveats: At VDJ recombination sites, patients with type 1 diabetes made fewer insertions and deleted more nucleotides, a pattern implying thymic rearrangement abnormalities. HLA sub-analyses involved small numbers of individuals, so any influence of HLA type on TCRB rearrangement remained unresolved. Naive, central memory and regulatory TCRB repertoires appeared to be more similar among patients than among healthy donors. PCR may preferentially amplify shorter templates, but because patient and control samples were amplified and corrected together, any resulting skew would affect both groups equally. Because cDNA rather than genomic DNA was sequenced, highly expressing activated cells could have been over-represented, although no difference in activation and CD3 levels was found between groups. A moderate but significant shortening of TCRB CDR3 length was observed in type 1 diabetes patients in all four CD4+ subsets.

From each donor, a single peripheral blood sample of about 120 mL on average was drawn into heparinised tubes. Using a panel that included CD45RO, CCR7, CD25, CD127, CD95 and CD27, naive, central memory, regulatory and stem cell-like memory CD4+ T cells were sorted on a BD FACSAria II. All sorted populations exceeded 95% purity. PBMCs were isolated right away by Lymphoprep density gradient centrifugation and were stained directly, without culture. Samples were stained and sorted in pairs, with one healthy donor and one patient per experiment, so that batch effects were minimized. Including the terminal cysteine and phenylalanine, the CDR3 comprises 14 residues. Kept here is only the CDR3 DNA, which spans 42 bases and is read in frame from base 1. Trimmed from V: 6 bases; trimmed from J: 9 bases; junction bases lacking a gene match: 16. The germline V gene gives CDR1 as SQVTM and CDR2 as ANQGSEA. This clone was counted between two and nine times. The clone's antigen remains unknown. No much larger clonotype is one base removed from it; base qualities were not supplied.

All of the isolated RNA was reverse transcribed with the High Capacity cDNA Reverse Transcription Kit, so expressed TCRB transcripts were sequenced. Naive, central memory and regulatory T cell samples underwent deep immunoSEQ sequencing, averaging about 3.57 million total reads per sample. Sorted cells were lysed in RLT buffer and RNA was extracted with DNase-treated RNeasy Micro or Mini kits, depending on cell number. Each cell subset was processed separately to prevent cross-contamination, with patient and healthy donor samples processed together. TCRB sequences were amplified from cDNA with the immunoSEQ multiplex PCR, producing 87-bp fragments spanning the CDR3 region. Sequencing of the amplicons was performed on the Illumina HiSeq platform. The original methods were these. PCR bias was computationally corrected using synthetic template baselines, reads within Hamming distance 2 were collapsed, and singletons that could not be merged were discarded. Reads were aligned against IMGT so that V, D and J genes, CDR3 length and insertions or deletions at six rearrangement sites could be assigned. Clonotype counts were normalized to sorted cell number within each subset before computing true diversity and Gini coefficients with the tcR R package. The overlap coefficient, calculated on TCRB nucleotide sequences, was used to quantify repertoire sharing. Here the immuneACCESS table is served through TCRdb, limited to in-frame sequences with V and J called. Missing clones are a known gap in these copies; in checked studies unresolved V genes cover under half, and the rest lacks a known reason. That table is the source of V, J and clone size, and D and trimming were worked out from the DNA. The sample table shows about 320,000 clones, and about 14% are seen once. Of the sample, 5.5% to 7.5% is held by the ten largest clones.

This clonotype originated in a man aged 25-40 years in good health. The chain employs TRBV29-1 and TRBJ2-7, and 8 bases in between align with TRBD1. Specimen: central memory CD4+ T cells from blood. The CDR3 protein is CSVIPRQGWSGQYF. The nucleotide sequence reads as follows: TGCAGCGTGATTCCCCGACAGGGGTGGAGCGGGCAGTACTTC.